This is a list of T cell receptor beta chains from one sample in a study of response to subunit inactivated influenza vaccine. MiXCR, applied by TCRdb to the RT-PCR reads, yields one record per CDR3 protein. The sample has almost 250,000 distinct CDR3 sequences, 10% to 15% seen once. Source: non-naive T cells sorted from PBMCs, taken 14 days before vaccination. These receptors were taken from a man over 45 who received an inactivated influenza vaccine. Both conserved end residues are part of each CDR3. The order of the fields is J gene, V gene, D gene, clone size, CDR3 protein, CDR3 DNA. A D gene is named only where the DNA matches it firmly. The size of a clone is reported for some rows only, either as once, few or many, or as a class for expanded clones.

TRBJ2-3 | TRBV2 | - | many | CASSGTRDTQYF | TGTGCCAGCAGTGGAACGCGGGATACGCAGTATTTT
TRBJ2-2 | TRBV12-3/TRBV12-4 | TRBD2 | - | CASRLGRGTGELFF | TGTGCCAGCAGACTAGGGCGGGGGACCGGGGAGCTGTTTTTT
TRBJ2-7 | TRBV6-1 | - | - | CASSLQGGAGFHEQYF | TGTGCCAGCAGCCTCCAAGGCGGGGCGGGATTCCACGAGCAGTACTTC
TRBJ1-3 | TRBV4-3 | TRBD1 | few | CASSQEKQGAGGNTIYF | TGCGCCAGCAGCCAAGAAAAACAGGGGGCTGGTGGAAACACCATATATTTT
TRBJ1-2 | TRBV4-1 | - | many | CASSQPTRGGGYTF | TGCGCCAGCAGCCAACCGACCAGGGGCGGTGGCTACACCTTC
TRBJ2-1 | TRBV20-1 | - | few | CSAKRPGTYNEQFF | TGCAGTGCCAAAAGACCGGGGACCTACAATGAGCAGTTCTTC
TRBJ2-5 | TRBV9 | TRBD2 | few | CASSVDSGGPKTQYF | TGTGCCAGCAGCGTAGATTCGGGAGGGCCAAAGACCCAGTACTTC
TRBJ1-2 | TRBV14 | - | many | CASSREVGGYTF | TGTGCCAGCAGCCGGGAGGTCGGTGGCTACACCTTC
TRBJ2-5 | TRBV20-1 | - | few | CSARGGSGWAQYF | TGCAGTGCTAGAGGGGGGTCGGGTTGGGCCCAGTACTTC
TRBJ2-7 | TRBV3-1 | TRBD2 | few | CASSRGLAHGDYEQYF | TGTGCCAGCAGCCGCGGACTAGCGCATGGGGACTACGAGCAGTACTTC
TRBJ2-7 | TRBV20-1 | TRBD2 | few | CSAYSGSKYEQYF | TGCAGTGCATATAGCGGGAGTAAGTACGAGCAGTACTTC
TRBJ1-1 | TRBV12-3/TRBV12-4 | TRBD1 | many | CASSWDSVNTEAFF | TGTGCCAGCAGTTGGGACAGTGTGAACACTGAAGCTTTCTTT
TRBJ2-7 | TRBV20-1 | TRBD2 | - | CSARLPAGVDEQYF | TGCAGTGCTAGATTGCCAGCGGGGGTTGACGAGCAGTACTTC
TRBJ2-3 | TRBV5-1 | TRBD2 | - | CASSLAASGESDTQYF | TGCGCCAGCAGCTTGGCGGCTAGCGGGGAATCAGATACGCAGTATTTT
TRBJ2-3 | TRBV7-2 | - | many | CASSKGTFAPDTQYF | TGTGCCAGCAGTAAAGGGACCTTTGCCCCAGATACGCAGTATTTT
TRBJ2-5 | TRBV7-9 | TRBD2 | many | CASSFGGEETQYF | TGTGCCAGCAGCTTCGGGGGGGAAGAGACCCAGTACTTC